This T cell receptor (beta chain) is drawn from a study of long-term antiretroviral therapy in people with HIV. Study-wide points: Post-treatment diversity went higher with ART but stayed below transplant donor controls. The study collected blood between the mid-2000s and the late 2010s, possibly under older ART regimens.

The run of the v3.0 immunoSEQ assay was at survey level. Target depth was about 35,000-55,000 T-cell genomes per sample. Sequenced by immunoSEQ multiplex PCR; TCRdb stores in-frame clones only, minus some. The table lists about 21,000 clones, about 82% of them singletons. This CDR3 is 12 amino acids long. V gave up 6 bases and J gave up 13 bases, with 18 bases separating them. CDR1 is WNHNN and CDR2 is SYGVQD in the germline V gene (reference sequence). With regard to this clone: Its specificity is unknown.

At minimum, one pre-ART and two post-ART PBMC samples were obtained from each donor. The V gene is TRBV10-1, the J gene TRBJ1-1; perhaps TRBD1 as D (6 bases). The input for sequencing was unsorted PBMCs, taken 4 years after starting antiretroviral therapy. This TCR came from a man younger than 35 with HIV. CDR3 bases: TGCGCCAGCAGCCCTACCCGGGACATTCGTTTCTTT. Translating gives CASSPTRDIRFF.